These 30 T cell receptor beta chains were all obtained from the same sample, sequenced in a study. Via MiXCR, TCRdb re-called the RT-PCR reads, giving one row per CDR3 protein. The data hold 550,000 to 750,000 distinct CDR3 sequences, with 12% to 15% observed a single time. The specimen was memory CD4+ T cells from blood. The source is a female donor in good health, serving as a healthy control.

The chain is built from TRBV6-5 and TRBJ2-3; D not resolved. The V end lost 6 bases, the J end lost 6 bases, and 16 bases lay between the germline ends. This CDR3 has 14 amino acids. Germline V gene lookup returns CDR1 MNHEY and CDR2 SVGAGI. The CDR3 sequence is CASSPPGSRDTQYF. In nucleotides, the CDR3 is TGTGCCAGCAGCCCCCCGGGCTCTCGGGATACGCAGTATTTT.

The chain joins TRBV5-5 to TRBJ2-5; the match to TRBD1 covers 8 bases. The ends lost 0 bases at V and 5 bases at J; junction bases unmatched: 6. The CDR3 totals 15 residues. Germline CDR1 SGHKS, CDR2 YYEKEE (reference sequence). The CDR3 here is CASSLVAGGFETQYF. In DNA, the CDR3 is TGTGCCAGCAGCTTGGTCGCAGGGGGCTTTGAGACCCAGTACTTC.

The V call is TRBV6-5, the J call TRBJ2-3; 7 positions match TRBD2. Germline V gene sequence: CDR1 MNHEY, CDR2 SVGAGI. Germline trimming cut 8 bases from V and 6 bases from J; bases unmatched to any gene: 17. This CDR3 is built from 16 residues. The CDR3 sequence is CASARGLVWGEDTQYF. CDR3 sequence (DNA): TGTGCCAGCGCCCGCGGACTAGTCTGGGGGGAGGATACGCAGTATTTT.

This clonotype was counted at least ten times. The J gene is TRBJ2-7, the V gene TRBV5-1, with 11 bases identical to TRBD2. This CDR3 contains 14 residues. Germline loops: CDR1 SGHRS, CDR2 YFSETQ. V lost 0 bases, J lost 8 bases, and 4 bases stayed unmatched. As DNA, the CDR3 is TGCGCCAGCAGCTTGGGACTAGCGGGACCGAAGCAGTACTTC. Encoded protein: CASSLGLAGPKQYF.

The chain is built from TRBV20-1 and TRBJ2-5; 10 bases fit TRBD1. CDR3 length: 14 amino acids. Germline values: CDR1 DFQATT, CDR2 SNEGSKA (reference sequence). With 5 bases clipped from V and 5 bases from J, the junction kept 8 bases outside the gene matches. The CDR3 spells CSAAKDRGIETQYF. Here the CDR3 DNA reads TGCAGTGCTGCCAAGGACAGGGGGATCGAGACCCAGTACTTC.

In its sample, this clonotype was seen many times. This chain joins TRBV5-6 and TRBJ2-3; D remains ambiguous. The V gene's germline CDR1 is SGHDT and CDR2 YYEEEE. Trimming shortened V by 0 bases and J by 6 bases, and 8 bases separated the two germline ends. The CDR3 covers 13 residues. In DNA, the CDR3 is TGTGCCAGCAGCTTGGAAGATAGGGATACGCAGTATTTT. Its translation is CASSLEDRDTQYF.

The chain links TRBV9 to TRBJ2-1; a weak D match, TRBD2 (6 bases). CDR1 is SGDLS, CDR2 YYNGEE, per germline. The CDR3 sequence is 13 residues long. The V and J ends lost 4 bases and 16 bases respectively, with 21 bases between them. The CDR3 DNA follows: TGTGCCAGCAGCCCACAATCCACGGGGGTACGCTTCTTC. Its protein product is CASSPQSTGVRFF.

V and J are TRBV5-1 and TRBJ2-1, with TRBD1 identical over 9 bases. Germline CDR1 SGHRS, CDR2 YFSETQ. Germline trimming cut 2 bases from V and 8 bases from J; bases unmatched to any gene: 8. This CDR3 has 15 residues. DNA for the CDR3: TGCGCCAGCAGCTTTCTACTTACAGGGGGCGATGAGCAGTTCTTC. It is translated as CASSFLLTGGDEQFF.

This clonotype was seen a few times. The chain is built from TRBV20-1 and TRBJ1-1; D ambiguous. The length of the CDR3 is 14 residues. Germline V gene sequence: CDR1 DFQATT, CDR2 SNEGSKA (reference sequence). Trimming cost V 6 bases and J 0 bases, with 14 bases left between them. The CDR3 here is CSAPQLRVNTEAFF. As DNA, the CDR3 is TGCAGTGCCCCTCAGCTGCGAGTGAACACTGAAGCTTTCTTT.

The CDR3 protein is CASSLERGPYNEQFF. CDR3 in DNA: TGTGCCAGCAGCTTAGAGCGGGGCCCCTACAATGAGCAGTTCTTC. This chain connects TRBV5-6 to TRBJ2-1; TRBD2 aligns across 7 bases. This CDR3 spans 15 amino acids. V trimming: 2 bases; J trimming: 2 bases; junction bases outside the gene matches: 4. Germline-derived CDR1 and CDR2 are SGHDT and YYEEEE.

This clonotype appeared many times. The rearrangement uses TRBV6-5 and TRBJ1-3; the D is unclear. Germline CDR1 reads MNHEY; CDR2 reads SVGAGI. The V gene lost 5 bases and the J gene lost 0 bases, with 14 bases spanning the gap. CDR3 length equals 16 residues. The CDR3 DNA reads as TGTGCCAGCAGTCAAAATCAGGCCAACTCTGGAAACACCATATATTTT. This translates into CASSQNQANSGNTIYF.

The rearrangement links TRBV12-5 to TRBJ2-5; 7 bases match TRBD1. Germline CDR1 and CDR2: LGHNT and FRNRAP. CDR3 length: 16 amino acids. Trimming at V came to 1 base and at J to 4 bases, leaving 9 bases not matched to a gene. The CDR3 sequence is CASGLGQGISGETQYF. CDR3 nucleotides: TGTGCTAGTGGTTTGGGACAGGGTATTTCCGGAGAGACCCAGTACTTC.

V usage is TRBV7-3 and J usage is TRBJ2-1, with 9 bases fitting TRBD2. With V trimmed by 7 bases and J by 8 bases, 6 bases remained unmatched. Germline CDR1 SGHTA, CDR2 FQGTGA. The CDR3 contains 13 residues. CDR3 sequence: CASKIAGADEQFF. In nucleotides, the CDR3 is TGTGCCAGCAAAATAGCGGGAGCGGATGAGCAGTTCTTC. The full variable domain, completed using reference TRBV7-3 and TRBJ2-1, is GAGVSQTPSNKVTEKGKYVELRCDPISGHTALYWYRQSLGQGPEFLIYFQGTGAADDSGLPNDRFFAVRPEGSVSTLKIQRTERGDSAVYLCASKIAGADEQFFGPGTRLTVL.

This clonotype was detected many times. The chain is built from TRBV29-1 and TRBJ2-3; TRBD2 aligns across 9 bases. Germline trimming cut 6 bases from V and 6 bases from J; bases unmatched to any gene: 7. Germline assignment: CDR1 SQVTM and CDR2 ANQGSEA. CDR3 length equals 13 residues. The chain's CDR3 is CSVIAGAWDTQYF. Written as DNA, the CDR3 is TGCAGCGTCATAGCGGGAGCTTGGGATACGCAGTATTTT.

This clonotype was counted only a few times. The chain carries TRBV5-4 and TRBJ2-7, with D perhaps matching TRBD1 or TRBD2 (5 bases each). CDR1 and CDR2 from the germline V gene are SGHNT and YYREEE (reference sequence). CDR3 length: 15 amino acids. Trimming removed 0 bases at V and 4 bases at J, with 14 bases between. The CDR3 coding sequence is TGTGCCAGCAGCTTGGAATTCGGGACGGGGTACGAGCAGTACTTC. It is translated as CASSLEFGTGYEQYF.

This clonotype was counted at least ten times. The CDR3 spells CSARTPGTDTQYF. For the CDR3, the DNA is TGCAGTGCCCGGACCCCTGGCACAGATACGCAGTATTTT. The V call is TRBV20-1, the J call TRBJ2-3; no clear D gene. Germline V gene data show CDR1 as DFQATT and CDR2 as SNEGSKA (reference sequence). Between the trimmed V and J ends, which lost 6 bases and 1 base, there was a span of 11 bases. CDR3 length: 13 residues.

CDR3 DNA: TGTGCCTGGAGCCGGGACACCTCAACTAGCAATCAGCCCCAGCATTTT. It is translated as CAWSRDTSTSNQPQHF. The chain recombines TRBV30 with TRBJ1-5, with TRBD1 as a possible D gene (6 bases). The CDR3 consists of 16 residues. V dropped 3 bases and J dropped 0 bases, with 15 bases sitting between them. Germline values: CDR1 GTSNPN, CDR2 SVGIG (reference sequence).

The chain's CDR3 is CASSQPGLEKPYEQYF. Here the CDR3 DNA reads TGCGCCAGCAGCCAGCCGGGACTCGAAAAACCCTACGAGCAGTACTTC. The J gene is TRBJ2-7, the V gene TRBV4-3; D perhaps matches TRBD2 (6 bases). Germline assignment: CDR1 LGHNA and CDR2 YSLEER. This CDR3 region has 16 residues. V was pared by 3 bases and J by 2 bases, with 17 bases between.

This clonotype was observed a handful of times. The chain's CDR3 is CASSPQGTSGELFF. The CDR3 DNA sequence: TGTGCCAGCAGCCCCCAAGGTACCTCGGGGGAGCTGTTTTTT. This chain uses TRBV3-1 with TRBJ2-2; D is unresolved. Per the germline V gene, CDR1 is LGHDT and CDR2 is YNNKEL (reference sequence). The CDR3 sequence is 14 residues long. V shed 4 bases and J shed 8 bases, with 14 bases lying between them.

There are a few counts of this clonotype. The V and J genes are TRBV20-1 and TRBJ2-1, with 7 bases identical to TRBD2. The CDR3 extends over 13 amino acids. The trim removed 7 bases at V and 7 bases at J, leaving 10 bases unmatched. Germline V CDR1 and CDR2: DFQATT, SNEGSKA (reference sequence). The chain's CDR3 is CSGLWGGRNEQFF. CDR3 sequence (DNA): TGCAGTGGACTCTGGGGAGGGAGGAATGAGCAGTTCTTC.

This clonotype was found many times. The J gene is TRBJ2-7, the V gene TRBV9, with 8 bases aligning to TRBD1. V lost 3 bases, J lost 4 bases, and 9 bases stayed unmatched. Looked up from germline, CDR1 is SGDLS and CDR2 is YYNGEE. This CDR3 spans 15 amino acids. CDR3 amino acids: CASSALQGALYEQYF. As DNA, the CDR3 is TGTGCCAGCAGCGCACTTCAGGGGGCGCTTTACGAGCAGTACTTC.

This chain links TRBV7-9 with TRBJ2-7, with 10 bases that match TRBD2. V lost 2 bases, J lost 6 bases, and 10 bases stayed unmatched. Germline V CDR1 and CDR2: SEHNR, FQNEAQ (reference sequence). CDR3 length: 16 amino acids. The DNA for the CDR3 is TGTGCCAGCAGCTTATTCGGTACTAGCGGGACCGCCGAGCAGTACTTC. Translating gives CASSLFGTSGTAEQYF. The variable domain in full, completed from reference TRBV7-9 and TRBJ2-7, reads DTGVSQNPRHKITKRGQNVTFRCDPISEHNRLYWYRQTLGQGPEFLTYFQNEAQLEKSRLLSDRFSAERPKGSFSTLEIQRTEQGDSAMYLCASSLFGTSGTAEQYFGPGTRLTVT.

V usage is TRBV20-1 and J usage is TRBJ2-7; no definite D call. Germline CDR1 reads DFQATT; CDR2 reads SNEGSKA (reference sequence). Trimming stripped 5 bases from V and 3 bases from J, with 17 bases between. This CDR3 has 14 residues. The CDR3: CSAVRPAPFYEQYF. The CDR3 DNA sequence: TGCAGTGCTGTCCGACCCGCTCCCTTCTACGAGCAGTACTTC.

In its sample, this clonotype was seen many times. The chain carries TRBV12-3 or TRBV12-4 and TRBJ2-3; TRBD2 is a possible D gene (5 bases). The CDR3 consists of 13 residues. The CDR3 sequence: CATQPGDTDTQYF. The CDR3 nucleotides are TGTGCAACCCAGCCCGGGGACACAGATACGCAGTATTTT.

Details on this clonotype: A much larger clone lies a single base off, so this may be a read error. The CDR3 region has the DNA TGCGCCAGCGGCCAAGGACTAGCGGGAGACTACAATGAGCAGTTCTTC. This codes for CASGQGLAGDYNEQFF. The V call is TRBV4-1, the J call TRBJ2-1; 13 nucleotides line up with TRBD2. CDR3 length equals 16 residues. Looked up from germline, CDR1 is MGHRA and CDR2 is YSYEKL.

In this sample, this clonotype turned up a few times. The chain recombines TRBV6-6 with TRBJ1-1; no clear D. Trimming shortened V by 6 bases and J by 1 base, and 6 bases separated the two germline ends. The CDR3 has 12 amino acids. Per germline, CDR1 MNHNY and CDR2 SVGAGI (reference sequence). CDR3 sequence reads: CASRTKNTEAFF. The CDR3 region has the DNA TGTGCCAGCAGGACAAAGAACACTGAAGCTTTCTTT.

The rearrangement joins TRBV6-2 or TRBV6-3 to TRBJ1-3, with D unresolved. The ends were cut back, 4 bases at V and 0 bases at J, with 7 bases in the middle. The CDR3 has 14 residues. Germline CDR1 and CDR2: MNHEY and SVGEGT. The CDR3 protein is CASSSGTSGNTIYF. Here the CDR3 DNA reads TGTGCCAGCAGTTCTGGAACCTCTGGAAACACCATATATTTT.

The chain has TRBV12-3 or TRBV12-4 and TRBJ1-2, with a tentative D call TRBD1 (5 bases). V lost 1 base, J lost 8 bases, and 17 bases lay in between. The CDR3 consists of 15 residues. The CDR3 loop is CASSLGAGPSRGYTF. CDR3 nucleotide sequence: TGTGCCAGCAGTTTAGGGGCAGGGCCATCGAGGGGCTACACCTTC.

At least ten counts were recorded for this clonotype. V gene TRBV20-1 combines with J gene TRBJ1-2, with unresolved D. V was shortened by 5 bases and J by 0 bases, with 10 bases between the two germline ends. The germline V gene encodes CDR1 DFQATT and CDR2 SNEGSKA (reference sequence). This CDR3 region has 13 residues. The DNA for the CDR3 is TGCAGTGCTCCACAGCTAACTAACTATGGCTACACCTTC. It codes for CSAPQLTNYGYTF.

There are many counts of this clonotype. CDR3 region: CASSYSRVAGEQYF. Here the CDR3 DNA reads TGTGCCAGCAGTTACTCGAGAGTAGCAGGGGAGCAGTACTTC. V and J are TRBV6-5 and TRBJ2-7; TRBD1 is a possible D gene (5 bases). The germline V gene has CDR1 MNHEY and CDR2 SVGAGI. V was pared by 0 bases and J by 7 bases, with 13 bases between. This CDR3 spans 14 amino acids.